This entry describes one T cell receptor beta chain. Its matching antigen is unknown. This sample is part of a study of CD8 T cells in Susac syndrome. Overall study context: Clinically active disease was present in 5 or 6 of the sequenced Susac syndrome patients. Eight of these patients were in remission. Each patient with Susac syndrome, at the time of blood draw, was therapy-naive, on corticosteroids, or on intravenous immunoglobulin alone. Whole-study results and caveats: Acknowledgment was made by the study that its TCR sequencing and HLA analysis involved a relatively small number of individuals.

RNA in amounts of about 0.45 to 1 ug was reverse transcribed with random hexamers. Amplification of TCR beta CDR3 by immunoSEQ multiplex PCR spanned 54 Vbeta and 13 Jbeta. Via MiXCR, TCRdb re-called the immunoSEQ multiplex PCR reads, giving one row per CDR3 protein. The sample includes under 95,000 distinct CDR3 sequences, just under 95% of them seen just once. The CDR3 consists of 14 residues. Trimming pared 3 bases from V and 1 base from J, leaving 9 bases between. The germline V gene has CDR1 LGHNA and CDR2 YSLEER. What was sequenced was CD4+ T cells from PBMCs. The chain combines TRBV4-3 with TRBJ2-5; the D is unclear. This receptor was obtained from a human donor with Susac syndrome. CDR3 sequence reads: CASSQEWGQETQYF. CDR3 sequence (DNA): TGCGCCAGCAGCCAGGAGTGGGGCCAAGAGACCCAGTACTTC.